These 14 T cell receptor beta chains came from one sample sequenced in a study of blood T cell repertoires in COVID-19. Assay: immunoSEQ multiplex PCR; the TCRdb copy retains only in-frame clones and omits some. The repertoire holds some 110,000 clones, with more than 75% as singletons. The sample was peripheral blood. The origin of the receptors is a man in his forties with acute or convalescent COVID-19.

The V call is TRBV15, the J call TRBJ2-7; 7 nucleotides line up with TRBD2. Unmatched junction bases numbered 4, after V lost 0 bases and J lost 5 bases. CDR3 length equals 14 residues. The germline V gene encodes CDR1 LNHNV and CDR2 YYDKDF (reference sequence). The CDR3 region is CATSREGTTDEQYF. The DNA for the CDR3 is TGTGCCACCAGCAGAGAAGGGACTACCGACGAGCAGTACTTC.

The chain carries TRBV6-6 and TRBJ2-3; 9 nucleotides align to TRBD1. The junction had 4 bases not matched to a gene; V was cut back by 6 bases and J by 3 bases. The V gene's germline CDR1 is MNHNY and CDR2 SVGAGI (reference sequence). This CDR3 has 14 amino acids. DNA of the CDR3: TGTGCCAGCAGGGACAGGGGCCTGACAGATACGCAGTATTTT. It codes for CASRDRGLTDTQYF.

The CDR3 loop is CASSLGTGAVGYTF. CDR3 sequence (DNA): TGCGCCAGCAGCTTGGGGACAGGGGCTGTTGGCTACACCTTC. The rearrangement joins TRBV5-1 to TRBJ1-2; TRBD1 aligns across 9 bases. This CDR3 spans 14 amino acids. Germline lookup yields CDR1 SGHRS and CDR2 YFSETQ. The V gene end was trimmed by 0 bases and the J gene end by 7 bases; junction bases not matched to a gene: 4. The full variable domain, in which reference TRBV5-1 and TRBJ1-2 provide the parts outside the CDR3, is KAGVTQTPRYLIKTRGQQVTLSCSPISGHRSVSWYQQTPGQGLQFLFEYFSETQRNKGNFPGRFSGRQFSNSRSEMNVSTLELGDSALYLCASSLGTGAVGYTFGSGTRLTVV.

The CDR3 sequence is CASSRRSANQPQHF. DNA of the CDR3: TGTGCCAGTAGCCGGAGGTCGGCCAATCAGCCCCAGCATTTT. J is TRBJ1-5 and V is TRBV19; D call uncertain. The CDR3 spans 14 residues. CDR1 and CDR2 (germline): LNHDA, SQIVND (reference sequence). Trimming removed 6 bases at V and 3 bases at J, with 12 bases between.

V gene TRBV9 combines with J gene TRBJ2-1; the match to TRBD2 covers 11 bases. There are 15 residues in the CDR3. Trimming took 0 bases from V and 5 from J; bases not matched to a gene: 1. The germline CDR1 and CDR2 sequences are SGDLS and YYNGEE. This chain's CDR3 is CASSVGLAGNNEQFF. The CDR3 DNA follows: TGTGCCAGCAGCGTAGGACTAGCGGGAAACAATGAGCAGTTCTTC. The entire variable domain, with the rest obtained from reference TRBV9 and TRBJ2-1, is as follows: DSGVTQTPKHLITATGQRVTLRCSPRSGDLSVYWYQQSLDQGLQFLIQYYNGEERAKGNILERFSAQQFPDLHSELNLSSLELGDSALYFCASSVGLAGNNEQFFGPGTRLTVL.

J is TRBJ1-2 and V is TRBV4-3; possibly TRBD1 for D (6 bases). Trimming took 0 bases from V and 0 from J, leaving 11 bases between them. This CDR3 is built from 16 residues. The V gene's germline CDR1 is LGHNA and CDR2 YSLEER. The CDR3 sequence: CASSQENRAANYGYTF. The CDR3 DNA is TGCGCCAGCAGCCAAGAGAACAGGGCAGCTAACTATGGCTACACCTTC.

V gene TRBV30 combines with J gene TRBJ1-6; 7 bases fit TRBD1. The CDR3 runs to 16 residues. Germline V lookup: CDR1 GTSNPN, CDR2 SVGIG (reference sequence). The junction had 13 bases not matched to a gene; V was cut back by 4 bases and J by 7 bases. The CDR3 reads CAWTLLDRAKNSPLHF. As DNA, the CDR3 is TGTGCCTGGACTCTTCTCGACAGGGCGAAGAATTCACCCCTCCACTTT.

The genes are TRBV10-3 and TRBJ2-2, with D uncertain. V lost 7 bases, J lost 1 base, and 13 bases lay in between. This CDR3 region has 15 residues. Germline V gene data show CDR1 as ENHRY and CDR2 as SYGVKD. The CDR3 reads CAINQALGNTGELFF. The CDR3 bases are TGTGCCATCAATCAGGCCCTTGGGAACACCGGGGAGCTGTTTTTT.

The gene calls are TRBV19 and TRBJ1-1; weak D call: TRBD1 (5 bases). This CDR3 has 13 amino acids. The germline V and J ends were trimmed by 7 bases and 3 bases, with 12 bases remaining between them. Germline V lookup: CDR1 LNHDA, CDR2 SQIVND (reference sequence). This CDR3 reads CASTGKRHTEAFF. The CDR3 DNA reads as TGTGCCAGTACAGGGAAGAGGCACACTGAAGCTTTCTTT.

This clone was seen once. V usage is TRBV7-9 and J usage is TRBJ2-1; 7 bases align to TRBD2. Germline V lookup: CDR1 SEHNR, CDR2 FQNEAQ (reference sequence). Unmatched junction bases numbered 12, after V lost 0 bases and J lost 4 bases. This CDR3 contains 18 residues. The CDR3: CASSLAGLAASTYNEQFF. CDR3 DNA sequence: TGTGCCAGCAGCTTAGCGGGGCTAGCGGCATCAACTTACAATGAGCAGTTCTTC. Together with reference TRBV7-9 and TRBJ2-1, the CDR3 gives the full variable domain: DTGVSQNPRHKITKRGQNVTFRCDPISEHNRLYWYRQTLGQGPEFLTYFQNEAQLEKSRLLSDRFSAERPKGSFSTLEIQRTEQGDSAMYLCASSLAGLAASTYNEQFFGPGTRLTVL.

The CDR3 DNA follows: TGTGCCAGCACGACAGGCCGAGACGGGCCCCAGCATTTT. It codes for CASTTGRDGPQHF. The gene calls are TRBV12-3 or TRBV12-4 and TRBJ1-5, with D possibly matching TRBD1 (6 bases). The CDR3 is 13 residues long. The V end lost 7 bases, the J end lost 9 bases, and 16 bases lay between the germline ends.

CDR3 residues: CASSSNTGHYEQYF. CDR3 nucleotide sequence: TGCGCCAGCAGCTCAAACACAGGGCACTACGAGCAGTACTTC. The chain links TRBV5-1 to TRBJ2-7; possible D gene TRBD1, 6 bases. V was cut by 3 bases and J by 3 bases, with 13 bases left in between. The length of the CDR3 is 14 residues. Germline CDR1 is SGHRS and CDR2 is YFSETQ.

The chain links TRBV6-5 to TRBJ1-3; D unresolved. CDR1 is MNHEY and CDR2 is SVGAGI in the germline V gene. V shed 5 bases and J shed 1 base, with 12 bases lying between them. There are 15 residues in the CDR3. In DNA form, the CDR3 reads TGTGCCAGCAGTAGCGACTGGCTATCTGGAAACACCATATATTTT. This encodes CASSSDWLSGNTIYF.

The chain recombines TRBV14 with TRBJ2-7; 9 bases match TRBD1. V lost 6 bases to trimming and J lost 4 bases; unmatched junction nucleotides: 7. The germline CDR1 and CDR2 sequences are SGHDN and FVKESK. The CDR3 covers 14 residues. This CDR3 is CASRPSGTGYEQYF. CDR3 nucleotide sequence: TGTGCCAGCAGACCGTCCGGGACAGGGTACGAGCAGTACTTC.